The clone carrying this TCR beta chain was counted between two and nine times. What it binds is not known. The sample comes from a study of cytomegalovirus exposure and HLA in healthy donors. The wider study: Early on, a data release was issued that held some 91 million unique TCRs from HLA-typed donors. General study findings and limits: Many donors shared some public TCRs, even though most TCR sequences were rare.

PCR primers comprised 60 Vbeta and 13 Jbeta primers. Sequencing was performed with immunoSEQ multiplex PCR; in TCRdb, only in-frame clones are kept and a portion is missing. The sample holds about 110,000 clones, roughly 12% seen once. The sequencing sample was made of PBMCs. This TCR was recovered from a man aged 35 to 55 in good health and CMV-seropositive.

CDR3 bases: TGTGCCAGCAGTTCCCGGCCCCAGCATTTT. Translated: CASSSRPQHF. The chain joins TRBV28 to TRBJ1-5; D is undetermined. This CDR3 is 10 amino acids long. Germline CDR1 reads MDHEN; CDR2 reads SYDVKM. Trimming took off 4 bases at V and 9 bases at J, with 4 bases between the two ends.